Sequencing of this T cell receptor beta chain was carried out in a study of T cell responses to AZD1222 COVID-19 vaccine (dated by TCRdb to about 2021). Regarding the study in general: A total of about 250 trial participants underwent TCR sequencing, of whom around 210 had received two doses of AZD1222 and some 25 had received two doses of the MenACWY control vaccine. Trial participants were enrolled into age subgroups of 18-55, 56-69 and 70-plus years, which contained about 150, 27 and 61 TCR-sequenced participants, respectively. Overall study outcomes, separate from this receptor: Most participants were white British and females outnumbered males, and the authors suggested that clonal diversity may have been underestimated. In the small 56-69-year group, the increase in depth fell short of significance, most likely because of low power. CD4 TCRs associated with the vaccine covered the entire spike protein, and the dominant responses were in regions 160-218 and 743-854. Only five or six AZD1222 recipients were SARS-CoV-2 seropositive at baseline, limiting conclusions about previously exposed vaccinees. Epitopes outside the regions mutated in the B.1.351 and B.1.1.7 variants were reportedly recognized by nearly half of the unique spike-specific TCRs. Because no samples from the day 14 peak response were available, repertoires could be characterized only after the peak T cell response. After two AZD1222 doses, both the breadth and the depth of spike-specific TCRs were significantly higher than at day 0 and than in MenACWY recipients.

The sample's time point label is to be understood as: about 28 days (+/-7) after the second vaccine dose. AZD1222 recipients with second doses at about 4 weeks or about 12 weeks were pooled, because spike-specific TCR depth and breadth did not differ between schedules. Vaccinee samples came from UK trials COV001 and COV002, including a single-blind randomized controlled phase 2/3 trial of AZD1222 (ChAdOx1 nCoV-19) in healthy adults. Trial participant PBMC samples were collected at day 0 and day 28 after the second dose for TCRbeta chain sequencing. The CDR3 regions of human TCRbeta chains were analyzed by immunosequencing. As for how the authors treated the data: TCRs in the repertoires were compared against a reference library of SARS-CoV-2-specific TCRs that had been generated with the MIRA antigen-specificity platform. Breadth was defined as the fraction of unique TCRs that were SARS-CoV-2-associated. Depth was defined as the fraction of total T cells that were SARS-CoV-2-associated. Using the MIRA data, every spike-specific TCR was mapped to the spike region that the TCR reacted to and assigned to either a CD4 or a CD8 class. Log10-transformed breadth and depth values were compared by one-way ANOVA with Sidak's multiple comparisons tests. Here the immuneACCESS table is served through TCRdb, limited to in-frame sequences with V and J called. Missing clones are a known gap in these copies; in checked studies unresolved V genes cover under half, and the rest lacks a known reason. That table gives V, J and clone size, and the DNA gave D and trimming. The sample profile shows 130,000 to 150,000 clones; approximately 86% of them were found once. Jointly, the top ten make up about 5% of the sample.

Note on this clone: Its antigen target is currently unknown. Base quality data are lacking; no much larger clone is found one base away.

Between the V and J ends, shortened by 0 bases and 1 base respectively, the junction contains 14 bases. The cysteine opens and the phenylalanine closes a CDR3 of 17 amino acids. Only the CDR3 portion is preserved as DNA: 51 bases, with reading frame beginning at the first base. The germline V gene specifies MNHNS as CDR1 and SASEGT as CDR2. Sample: peripheral blood, taken 28 days after the second AZD1222 dose. The TCR was taken from an adult who received the AZD1222 COVID-19 vaccine. The sequence links TRBV6-1 to TRBJ2-3; 7 matching bases give a weak D call of TRBD2. The DNA sequence is TGTGCCAGCAGTGAAGCGGGGGGGGGCCGAGGCACAGATACGCAGTATTTT. Translated, this gives CASSEAGGGRGTDTQYF.